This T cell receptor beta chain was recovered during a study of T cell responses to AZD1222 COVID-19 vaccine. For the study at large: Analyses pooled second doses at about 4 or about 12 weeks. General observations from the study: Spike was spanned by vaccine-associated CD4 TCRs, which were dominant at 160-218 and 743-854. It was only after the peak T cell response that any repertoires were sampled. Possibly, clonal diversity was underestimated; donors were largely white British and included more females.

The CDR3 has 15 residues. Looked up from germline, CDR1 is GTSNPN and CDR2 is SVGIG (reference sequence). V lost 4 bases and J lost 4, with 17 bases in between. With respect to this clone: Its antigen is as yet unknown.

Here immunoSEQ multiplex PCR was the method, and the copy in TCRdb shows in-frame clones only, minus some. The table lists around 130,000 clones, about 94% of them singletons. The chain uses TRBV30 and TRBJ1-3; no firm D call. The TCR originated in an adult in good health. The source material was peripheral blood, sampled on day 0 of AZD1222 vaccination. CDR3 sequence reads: CAWTSQTARGNTIYF. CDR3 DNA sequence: TGTGCCTGGACCTCCCAGACGGCGCGGGGAAACACCATATATTTT.